The 13 T cell receptor beta chains below were found in one sample sequenced in a study of graft-versus-host responses after intestinal transplantation. The protocol was immunoSEQ multiplex PCR, while the TCRdb copy is restricted to in-frame clones and leaves out a portion. Among about 110,000 clones, approximately 90% were seen once, and the ten largest hold about 0.75%. These receptors have no identified antigens. Sequencing used unstimulated CD4+ T cells sorted from spleen or lymph node cells, obtained before transplant. The origin of the receptors is a human donor who was the organ donor for an intestinal transplant.

The chain employs TRBV10-1 and TRBJ2-3, with 7 bases aligning to TRBD2. Germline trimming cut 0 bases from V and 3 bases from J; bases unmatched to any gene: 6. The CDR3 is 16 residues long. Germline assignment: CDR1 WNHNN and CDR2 SYGVQD (reference sequence). CDR3 DNA sequence: TGCGCCAGCAGTGAGTCGGGGGGGGGTATAACAGATACGCAGTATTTT. This gives the protein CASSESGGGITDTQYF.

The chain employs TRBV7-2 and TRBJ1-1, with D possibly being TRBD1 (5 bases). With 4 bases removed from V and 9 bases from J, the gap between germline ends came to 15 bases. Looked up from germline, CDR1 is SGHTA and CDR2 is FQGNSA. This CDR3 contains 13 residues. CDR3 sequence reads: CASSSVGPRQAFF. The CDR3 DNA reads as TGTGCCAGCAGCTCGGTGGGACCGAGGCAAGCTTTCTTT.

The V and J genes are TRBV5-4 and TRBJ2-5, with a possible D match to TRBD2 (5 bases). The CDR3 spans 13 residues. Germline V gives CDR1 SGHNT, CDR2 YYREEE (reference sequence). Trimming cost V 0 bases and J 5 bases, with 8 bases left between them. CDR3: CASSLGSEETQYF. The DNA for the CDR3 is TGTGCCAGCAGCTTGGGTAGCGAGGAGACCCAGTACTTC.

V usage is TRBV5-1 and J usage is TRBJ2-2; D gene uncertain. V shed 0 bases and J shed 8 bases, with 8 bases lying between them. This CDR3 contains 13 residues. CDR1 and CDR2 from the germline V gene are SGHRS and YFSETQ. The CDR3 here is CASSLEVVGELFF. For the CDR3, the DNA is TGCGCCAGCAGCTTGGAGGTGGTGGGGGAGCTGTTTTTT.

This chain connects TRBV6-5 to TRBJ1-2; D uncertain. CDR3 length equals 14 residues. The V end lost 2 bases, the J end lost 3 bases, and 10 bases lay between the germline ends. Germline V gene sequence: CDR1 MNHEY, CDR2 SVGAGI. CDR3 protein: CASSYGGFDYGYTF. The CDR3 region has the DNA TGTGCCAGCAGTTACGGAGGGTTTGACTATGGCTACACCTTC.

J is TRBJ2-7 and V is TRBV5-5; a possible D gene is TRBD1 (6 bases). Germline V gene sequence: CDR1 SGHKS, CDR2 YYEKEE (reference sequence). The CDR3 runs 15 residues. V was cut by 4 bases and J by 6 bases, with 20 bases left in between. CDR3 coding DNA: TGTGCCAGCAGCGCGGCCGGGTACAGGGCCGTCGAGCAGTACTTC. The encoded protein is CASSAAGYRAVEQYF. The variable domain in full, with the rest retrieved from reference TRBV5-5 and TRBJ2-7, is DAGVTQSPTHLIKTRGQQVTLRCSPISGHKSVSWYQQVLGQGPQFIFQYYEKEERGRGNFPDRFSARQFPNYSSELNVNALLLGDSALYLCASSAAGYRAVEQYFGPGTRLTVT.

J is TRBJ2-5 and V is TRBV7-2; TRBD1 agrees at 9 bases. The CDR3 covers 14 residues. The J segment lost 4 bases and the V segment lost 4 bases, leaving 4 bases of the junction unmatched. CDR1 is SGHTA, CDR2 FQGNSA, per germline. The CDR3 DNA is TGTGCCAGCAGCTATCAGACAGGGGGAGAGACCCAGTACTTC. Its translation is CASSYQTGGETQYF.

This clone was seen only a few times. The rearrangement links TRBV13 to TRBJ2-3; 11 nucleotides match TRBD2. V lost 1 base and J lost 1; bases outside the gene matches: 4. Germline values: CDR1 PRHDT, CDR2 FYEKMQ (reference sequence). The length of the CDR3 is 17 residues. The DNA for the CDR3 is TGTGCCAGCAGCTTAGTTAAGGGACTAGCGGGCACAGATACGCAGTATTTT. It yields the protein CASSLVKGLAGTDTQYF.

The J gene is TRBJ2-7, the V gene TRBV11-2; 7 nucleotides match TRBD2. Germline CDR1 and CDR2: SGHAT and FQNNGV. V lost 2 bases and J lost 3; bases outside the gene matches: 1. CDR3 length: 13 residues. This CDR3 is CASSLRDYYEQYF. CDR3 coding DNA: TGTGCCAGCAGCTTACGGGACTACTACGAGCAGTACTTC.

The genes are TRBV5-1 and TRBJ1-2; possibly TRBD1 for D (6 bases). V lost 5 bases to trimming and J lost 5 bases, with 13 bases between them. CDR3 length: 13 amino acids. Germline lookup yields CDR1 SGHRS and CDR2 YFSETQ. Here the CDR3 DNA reads TGCGCCAGCAGTTCACAGGGCTATTATGGCTACACCTTC. This codes for CASSSQGYYGYTF. The variable domain in full, completed from reference TRBV5-1 and TRBJ1-2, reads KAGVTQTPRYLIKTRGQQVTLSCSPISGHRSVSWYQQTPGQGLQFLFEYFSETQRNKGNFPGRFSGRQFSNSRSEMNVSTLELGDSALYLCASSSQGYYGYTFGSGTRLTVV.

This chain connects TRBV2 to TRBJ1-2; D is possibly TRBD1 (6 bases). This CDR3 is built from 15 residues. Trimming pared 2 bases from V and 5 bases from J, leaving 15 bases between. Germline V gene sequence: CDR1 SNHLY, CDR2 FYNNEI. The CDR3 nucleotides are TGTGCCAGCAGTGAATGGGAGGGGGTCCTGTATGGCTACACCTTC. Translation: CASSEWEGVLYGYTF.

The count of this clone is one. The chain carries TRBV29-1 and TRBJ2-1; 12 bases map to TRBD2. The trim removed 0 bases at V and 6 bases at J, leaving 3 bases unmatched. Germline-derived CDR1 and CDR2 are SQVTM and ANQGSEA. The CDR3 has 15 amino acids. In nucleotides, the CDR3 is TGCAGCGTTGAAGATCCTAGCGGGGGGGCCAATGAGCAGTTCTTC. Its translation: CSVEDPSGGANEQFF.

The J gene is TRBJ2-5, the V gene TRBV11-3, with TRBD2 matching over 8 bases. The CDR3 spans 15 residues. Germline loops: CDR1 SGHNT, CDR2 YENEEA. V lost 4 bases to trimming and J lost 5 bases; unmatched junction nucleotides: 9. CDR3 loop: CASSSEGLVVETQYF. In nucleotides, the CDR3 is TGTGCCAGCAGCTCCGAGGGACTAGTCGTCGAGACCCAGTACTTC.